What follows are 5 T cell receptor beta chains derived from one specimen sequenced in a study of PD-L1 blockade in urothelial cancer. Sample time point: pretreatment peripheral blood. Sequencing was performed with immunoSEQ multiplex PCR; in TCRdb, only in-frame clones are kept and a portion is missing. The table includes 45,000 to 60,000 clones, less than 90% detected once. The source material was PBMCs, sampled around atezolizumab (anti-PD-L1) treatment. The receptors were gathered from a man aged 70 or older with urothelial cancer.

The V and J genes are TRBV18 and TRBJ2-3; 16 bases match TRBD2. Germline V gene lookup returns CDR1 KGHSH and CDR2 LQKENI. V shed 3 bases, J shed 15 bases, and the junction held 6 bases outside the gene matches. CDR3 length: 14 residues. In DNA form, the CDR3 reads TGTGCCAGCTCACCCCCGGGACTAGCGGGAGGGCCCTATTTT. Translated: CASSPPGLAGGPYF.

The rearrangement joins TRBV9 to TRBJ2-5; TRBD2 matches at 11 bases. V shed 0 bases, J shed 7 bases, and the junction held 5 bases outside the gene matches. From germline, CDR1 is SGDLS and CDR2 YYNGEE. This CDR3 is built from 15 residues. CDR3 sequence: CASSVGGTSGGTQYF. For the CDR3, the DNA is TGTGCCAGCAGCGTAGGAGGGACTAGCGGTGGGACCCAGTACTTC.

The chain combines TRBV18 with TRBJ2-7; D ambiguous. V was pared by 1 base and J by 5 bases, with 12 bases between. This CDR3 region has 14 residues. In germline, CDR1 is KGHSH, CDR2 LQKENI. For the CDR3, the DNA is TGTGCCAGCTCACCACAGTCGGGTTCGGACGAGCAGTACTTC. Its protein product is CASSPQSGSDEQYF.

The J gene is TRBJ2-7, the V gene TRBV5-6; 8 bases match TRBD1. The germline V gene encodes CDR1 SGHDT and CDR2 YYEEEE. V shed 3 bases, J shed 0 bases, and the junction held 5 bases outside the gene matches. The CDR3 is made up of 15 amino acids. The CDR3 DNA reads TGTGCCAGCAGCTACTGGACAGGGTTCTCCTACGAGCAGTACTTC. It encodes CASSYWTGFSYEQYF.

As for this clone: One end of the junction does not line up with germline, which may come from a read error. The rearrangement links TRBV7-7 to TRBJ2-5; D is undetermined. The CDR3 covers 13 residues. CDR1 and CDR2 from the germline V gene are SSHAT and FNYEAQ (reference sequence). The CDR3 DNA follows: TGTGCTAGCAGCTTAGCCCCGCAAGAGACCCAGTACTTC. It codes for CASSLAPQETQYF. The whole variable domain, remainder taken from reference TRBV7-7 and TRBJ2-5, is GAGVSQSPRYKVTKRGQDVTLRCDPISSHATLYWYQQALGQGPEFLTYFNYEAQPDKSGLPSDRFSAERPEGSISTLTIQRTEQRDSAMYRCASSLAPQETQYFGPGTRLLVL.